This is a list of T cell receptor beta chains from one sample in a study of T-cell reconstitution after alpha-beta-depleted transplantation in children. MiXCR, run by TCRdb on the PCR reads, gives a single entry per CDR3 protein. The table lists under 300,000 distinct CDR3 sequences, roughly 11% of them singletons, with around 24% in the top ten. Specimen: peripheral blood, collected 180 days after TCRalphabeta/CD19-depleted stem cell transplant. The receptors come from a male patient aged 2 to 9 who had a stem cell transplant for chronic granulomatous disease, so the T cells may come from the graft donor. Both conserved end residues are part of each CDR3. The order of the fields is CDR3 protein, CDR3 DNA, clone size, D gene, CDR3 length, V gene, J gene. A D gene is named only where the DNA matches it firmly. Expanded clones get a size class; other rows say once, few or many, or leave the size out.

CAIIQETQYF	TGTGCCATCATTCAAGAGACCCAGTACTTC	many	.	10	TRBV10-3	TRBJ2-5
CASRRLAPRGREETQYF	TGTGCCAGCAGGAGACTAGCGCCAAGAGGGAGGGAAGAGACCCAGTACTTC	.	TRBD2	17	TRBV28	TRBJ2-5
CATSEVGQGANNQPQHF	TGTGCCACCAGTGAAGTCGGACAGGGGGCTAACAATCAGCCCCAGCATTTT	many	TRBD1	17	TRBV24-1	TRBJ1-5
CAIGLGPGGWRSYNEQFF	TGTGCCATCGGCCTCGGGCCAGGGGGCTGGCGGAGTTACAATGAGCAGTTCTTC	.	TRBD1	18	TRBV5-6	TRBJ2-1
CASSSTTSAEQYF	TGTGCCAGCAGTTCCACGACTTCTGCCGAGCAGTACTTC	many	.	13	TRBV6-5	TRBJ2-7
CASSLRSNPLIPTSTDTQYF	TGTGCCAGCAGCTTGAGATCAAATCCCCTAATCCCCACTAGCACAGATACGCAGTATTTT	many	.	20	TRBV5-4	TRBJ2-3
CATSRDRGRETQYF	TGTGCCACCAGCAGGGACAGGGGCAGAGAGACCCAGTACTTC	many	TRBD1	14	TRBV15	TRBJ2-5
CASRELAALDEQFF	TGTGCCAGCAGGGAATTAGCGGCTTTAGATGAGCAGTTCTTC	many	.	14	TRBV7-9	TRBJ2-1
CASSFRTIQETQYF	TGTGCCAGCAGCTTCCGGACTATTCAAGAGACCCAGTACTTC	few	.	14	TRBV5-6	TRBJ2-5
CASSLRRDYQNTGELFF	TGTGCCAGCAGCCTCCGGAGGGACTACCAGAACACCGGGGAGCTGTTTTTT	many	TRBD2	17	TRBV7-8	TRBJ2-2
CASIPPWGTSGRNEQFF	TGTGCCAGCATCCCCCCCTGGGGAACTAGCGGGAGAAATGAGCAGTTCTTC	.	TRBD2	17	TRBV12-3/TRBV12-4	TRBJ2-1
CASSEDRTHGYTF	TGTGCCAGCAGTGAGGACCGTACTCATGGCTACACCTTC	many	.	13	TRBV12-3/TRBV12-4	TRBJ1-2
CSASHGTGELFF	TGCAGCGCCTCACATGGGACCGGGGAGCTGTTTTTT	many	.	12	TRBV29-1	TRBJ2-2
CASSIDVENTEAFF	TGTGCCAGTAGTATAGATGTGGAAAACACTGAAGCTTTCTTT	few	.	14	TRBV19	TRBJ1-1
CASSRVASEQYF	TGTGCCAGCAGCCGGGTCGCCTCCGAGCAGTACTTC	many	.	12	TRBV5-5	TRBJ2-7
CASSRGQGLHNEQFF	TGCGCCAGCAGCCGCGGACAGGGGCTACACAATGAGCAGTTCTTC	many	TRBD1	15	TRBV4-3	TRBJ2-1
CASSQVWGETQYF	TGCGCCAGCAGCCAAGTCTGGGGGGAGACCCAGTACTTC	many	.	13	TRBV4-1	TRBJ2-5
CASSLAGTGSVWGETWVTDTQYF	TGCGCCAGCAGCTTGGCCGGGACCGGCAGTGTATGGGGGGAAACTTGGGTCACAGATACGCAGTATTTT	many	.	23	TRBV5-1	TRBJ2-3
CSAREMQAATGELFF	TGCAGTGCTAGAGAAATGCAGGCAGCCACCGGGGAGCTGTTTTTT	few	.	15	TRBV20-1	TRBJ2-2
CSVVRDKNIQYF	TGCAGCGTGGTAAGGGACAAAAACATTCAGTACTTC	many	.	12	TRBV29-1	TRBJ2-4
CASSQDGKAGTEAFF	TGTGCCAGCAGCCAAGATGGTAAAGCGGGCACTGAAGCTTTCTTT	many	.	15	TRBV4-2	TRBJ1-1
CASSEWSGTAIQYF	TGTGCCAGCAGTGAATGGTCAGGGACGGCCATTCAGTACTTC	many	.	14	TRBV25-1	TRBJ2-4
CASSIDGPQGAGGQETQYF	TGTGCCAGTAGTATAGATGGCCCCCAGGGAGCGGGAGGACAAGAGACCCAGTACTTC	.	TRBD2	19	TRBV19	TRBJ2-5
CASSLGQTSTDTQYF	TGTGCCAGCAGCTTAGGACAGACAAGCACAGATACGCAGTATTTT	many	.	15	TRBV7-2	TRBJ2-3
CSASPRAGWADTQYF	TGCAGTGCTAGCCCCCGGGCCGGATGGGCAGATACGCAGTATTTT	many	.	15	TRBV20-1	TRBJ2-3
CASRGQRGGHNEQFF	TGTGCCAGCAGGGGTCAACGGGGGGGCCACAATGAGCAGTTCTTC	many	TRBD2	15	TRBV12-3/TRBV12-4	TRBJ2-1
CASRPLGLAGGSWYNEQFF	TGTGCCAGCAGACCCCTAGGACTAGCGGGGGGTAGTTGGTACAATGAGCAGTTCTTC	many	TRBD2	19	TRBV6-2/TRBV6-3	TRBJ2-1
CASSPRDYPTSTDTQYF	TGCGCCAGCAGCCCTAGGGACTACCCCACGAGCACAGATACGCAGTATTTT	many	TRBD2	17	TRBV5-1	TRBJ2-3